The clone carrying this TCR beta chain appeared a single time. The trim removed 8 bases at V and 6 bases at J, leaving 12 bases unmatched. CDR1 and CDR2 (germline): SGHNT, YENEEA. The CDR3 covers 14 residues. Clones were sequenced by immunoSEQ multiplex PCR, and TCRdb holds only the in-frame ones, with some missing. The sample shows 45,000 to 65,000 clones, roughly 84% of them seen only once. These data are taken from a study of T cells after posttransplantation cyclophosphamide. The sample consisted of PBMCs. This clonotype originated in a man aged 25 to 40 with a blood cancer, CMV-positive, and with a related stem cell donor. The chain is built from TRBV11-3 and TRBJ2-7, with 8 bases identical to TRBD2. The CDR3 sequence is CASAPGTSTLEQYF. The CDR3 nucleotides are TGTGCCAGCGCTCCGGGGACTAGTACGCTCGAGCAGTACTTC.